These 26 T cell receptor beta chains originate from one sample sequenced in a study of preoperative IRX-2 immunotherapy in early breast cancer. Treatment noted: preoperative locoregional IRX-2 cytokine immunotherapy. The repertoire was sequenced with immunoSEQ multiplex PCR; TCRdb's copy has only in-frame clones and lacks some. The sample yields 25,000 or so clones, roughly 95% seen once. Sequencing was performed on tumor tissue, taken after IRX-2 immunotherapy. The receptors originated from a human donor with breast cancer.

The chain uses TRBV28 and TRBJ2-7, with 8 nucleotides matching TRBD1. CDR1 is MDHEN, CDR2 SYDVKM, per germline. This CDR3 has 14 residues. V lost 5 bases, J lost 2 bases, and 5 bases stayed unmatched. This CDR3 is CASSVGQGPYEQYF. The CDR3 DNA is TGTGCCAGCAGTGTCGGACAGGGACCCTACGAGCAGTACTTC.

This chain connects TRBV30 to TRBJ1-1; D not resolved. Trimming removed 8 bases at V and 0 bases at J, with 10 bases between. This CDR3 comprises 12 residues. Germline V gene lookup returns CDR1 GTSNPN and CDR2 SVGIG (reference sequence). Here the CDR3 DNA reads TGTGCCGGCGGGAGGATGAACACTGAAGCTTTCTTT. It is translated as CAGGRMNTEAFF.

This chain links TRBV7-6 with TRBJ2-7; 7 bases map to TRBD1. The CDR3 extends over 17 amino acids. Germline V gene lookup returns CDR1 SGHVS and CDR2 FNYEAQ. V was pared by 2 bases and J by 3 bases, with 13 bases of the junction left unmatched. The CDR3 sequence is CASSLRAPRGLVYEQYF. The CDR3 region has the DNA TGTGCCAGCAGCTTAAGGGCCCCGAGGGGGCTTGTCTACGAGCAGTACTTC.

The chain uses TRBV11-2 and TRBJ1-4, with D perhaps TRBD1 (6 bases). Germline V lookup: CDR1 SGHAT, CDR2 FQNNGV. V gave up 5 bases and J gave up 7 bases, with 20 bases separating them. The CDR3 contains 16 residues. CDR3 loop: CASSPLGRGISEKLFF. CDR3 sequence (DNA): TGTGCCAGCAGCCCACTCGGTAGGGGGATTAGTGAAAAACTGTTTTTT. The variable domain in full, completed from reference TRBV11-2 and TRBJ1-4, reads EAGVAQSPRYKIIEKRQSVAFWCNPISGHATLYWYQQILGQGPKLLIQFQNNGVVDDSQLPKDRFSAERLKGVDSTLKIQPAKLEDSAVYLCASSPLGRGISEKLFFGSGTQLSVL.

This chain connects TRBV9 to TRBJ2-1, with TRBD2 identical over 13 bases. The CDR3 contains 16 residues. V was clipped by 4 bases and J by 6 bases; unmatched bases: 7. The germline V gene encodes CDR1 SGDLS and CDR2 YYNGEE. The CDR3 sequence is CASSLWTSGSFNEQFF. CDR3 nucleotide sequence: TGTGCCAGCAGCTTGTGGACTAGCGGGAGTTTCAATGAGCAGTTCTTC.

The chain links TRBV10-3 to TRBJ1-1, with a tentative D call TRBD1 (5 bases). The CDR3 has 14 amino acids. V lost 8 bases and J lost 5, with 18 bases in between. Germline V gene sequence: CDR1 ENHRY, CDR2 SYGVKD. This CDR3 reads CAIGDPGVLTEAFF. The CDR3 DNA follows: TGTGCCATCGGCGACCCGGGGGTCCTAACTGAAGCTTTCTTT.

This chain links TRBV7-2 with TRBJ1-5, with no clear D. CDR3 length: 16 amino acids. Looked up from germline, CDR1 is SGHTA and CDR2 is FQGNSA. V lost 2 bases and J 0 bases, leaving 11 bases between the germline ends. For the CDR3, the DNA is TGTGCCAGCAGCTTAAACAGTCCATATAGCAATCAGCCCCAGCATTTT. Its protein product is CASSLNSPYSNQPQHF. The whole variable domain, remainder taken from reference TRBV7-2 and TRBJ1-5, is GAGVSQSPSNKVTEKGKDVELRCDPISGHTALYWYRQSLGQGLEFLIYFQGNSAPDKSGLPSDRFSAERTGGSVSTLTIQRTQQEDSAVYLCASSLNSPYSNQPQHFGDGTRLSIL.

This clone appeared a single time. The chain has TRBV6-5 and TRBJ2-3; TRBD2 matches 13 bases. This CDR3 region has 15 residues. The germline V gene has CDR1 MNHEY and CDR2 SVGAGI. Trimming removed 2 bases from V and 5 bases from J; junction bases left unmatched: 1. The CDR3 here is CASSYTSGRGDTQYF. CDR3 bases: TGTGCCAGCAGTTACACTAGCGGGAGGGGAGATACGCAGTATTTT.

This chain connects TRBV4-2 to TRBJ2-3; TRBD2 might be the D (6 bases). This CDR3 has 17 amino acids. Germline CDR1 is LGHNA and CDR2 is YNFKEQ. V lost 4 bases, J lost 3 bases, and 20 bases lay in between. CDR3 in amino acids: CASSPRPPNGGTDTQYF. The CDR3 coding sequence is TGTGCCAGCAGCCCTCGACCCCCTAACGGGGGAACAGATACGCAGTATTTT.

This rearrangement joins TRBV9 to TRBJ2-7; 10 positions agree with TRBD1. CDR1 is SGDLS, CDR2 YYNGEE, per germline. The V gene end was trimmed by 3 bases and the J gene end by 6 bases; junction bases not matched to a gene: 9. The CDR3 extends over 15 amino acids. The CDR3 protein is CASSAGTGVFTEQYF. In DNA form, the CDR3 reads TGTGCCAGCAGCGCCGGGACAGGGGTATTTACCGAGCAGTACTTC.

This clone has only one observation. J is TRBJ1-2 and V is TRBV2; D uncertain. Trimming cost V 10 bases and J 5 bases, with 17 bases left between them. Germline V CDR1 and CDR2: SNHLY, FYNNEI. The length of the CDR3 is 13 residues. CDR3 amino acids: CATLPGSAYGYTF. CDR3 bases: TGTGCCACCCTTCCGGGTTCCGCTTATGGCTACACCTTC.

This clone has a single count. V and J are TRBV7-3 and TRBJ1-5; D might be TRBD1 (5 bases). Trimming stripped 4 bases from V and 7 bases from J, with 26 bases between. Germline assignment: CDR1 SGHTA and CDR2 FQGTGA. The CDR3 is made up of 18 amino acids. This chain's CDR3 is CASSSTHLVSGGYQPQHF. CDR3 in DNA: TGTGCCAGCAGCTCCACGCACCTCGTCAGTGGGGGGTACCAGCCCCAGCATTTT.

The chain links TRBV9 to TRBJ2-1; TRBD2 matches at 12 bases. The V and J ends lost 3 bases and 7 bases, in that order; junction bases with no gene match: 8. The CDR3 sequence is 16 residues long. In germline, CDR1 is SGDLS, CDR2 YYNGEE. The CDR3 DNA follows: TGTGCCAGCAGCGCATCTAGCGGGGGGGCCGGAAATGAGCAGTTCTTC. Amino acids: CASSASSGGAGNEQFF.

The chain couples TRBV1 to TRBJ2-3; TRBD2, as called in the table, went unchecked against the DNA. TRBV1 is tagged as a pseudogene. This CDR3 is 18 amino acids long. The DNA of the CDR3 is TGCACCAGCAGCCTTAGGACTAGCGGGGGGCTCAGCACAGATACGCAGTATTTT. It encodes CTSSLRTSGGLSTDTQYF.

J is TRBJ2-2 and V is TRBV5-1, with D uncertain. Germline V CDR1 and CDR2: SGHRS, YFSETQ. This CDR3 contains 19 residues. The V and J ends lost 0 bases and 6 bases respectively, with 24 bases between them. CDR3 in DNA: TGCGCCAGCAGCTTGGTGTGGCGGCAGGCTGAGTCCTTCCCCGGGGAGCTGTTTTTT. Amino acids: CASSLVWRQAESFPGELFF. The full variable domain, rest sourced from reference TRBV5-1 and TRBJ2-2, is KAGVTQTPRYLIKTRGQQVTLSCSPISGHRSVSWYQQTPGQGLQFLFEYFSETQRNKGNFPGRFSGRQFSNSRSEMNVSTLELGDSALYLCASSLVWRQAESFPGELFFGEGSRLTVL.

Written as DNA, the CDR3 is TGTGCCAGCAGCCCCAGGACAGGGACCAGCCTGCCCTACGAGCAGTACTTC. It translates to CASSPRTGTSLPYEQYF. The chain combines TRBV7-9 with TRBJ2-7, with 8 bases fitting TRBD1. In germline, CDR1 is SEHNR, CDR2 FQNEAQ (reference sequence). Trimming removed 5 bases from V and 2 bases from J; junction bases left unmatched: 14. The length of the CDR3 is 17 residues.

V gene TRBV29-1 combines with J gene TRBJ2-2, with 7 positions matching TRBD1. The CDR3 loop spans 13 amino acids. CDR1 is SQVTM and CDR2 is ANQGSEA in the germline V gene. The V segment lost 7 bases and the J segment 5 bases; nucleotides outside the gene matches: 7. CDR3 sequence reads: CSAGTGATGELFF. CDR3 bases: TGCAGCGCTGGCACAGGGGCTACCGGGGAGCTGTTTTTT.

This chain connects TRBV27 to TRBJ2-1; perhaps D is TRBD1 or TRBD2 (5 bases each). The CDR3 consists of 14 residues. The V end lost 0 bases, the J end lost 5 bases, and 8 bases lay between the germline ends. Germline V gene sequence: CDR1 MNHEY, CDR2 SMNVEV (reference sequence). The CDR3 DNA is TGTGCCAGCAGTTTATCGAGGGGAGACAATGAGCAGTTCTTC. Translating it yields CASSLSRGDNEQFF.

This chain joins TRBV4-3 and TRBJ2-2; possibly TRBD2 for D (6 bases). Germline assignment: CDR1 LGHNA and CDR2 YSLEER. Trimming pared 1 base from V and 7 bases from J, leaving 13 bases between. The CDR3 length is 15 residues. The CDR3 DNA sequence: TGCGCCAGCAGCCAAGCCCCCCAAGCGGGCGGGGAGCTGTTTTTT. It codes for CASSQAPQAGGELFF.

The chain joins TRBV5-4 to TRBJ2-7; the match to TRBD2 covers 11 bases. The CDR3 is 14 amino acids. The germline V gene has CDR1 SGHNT and CDR2 YYREEE (reference sequence). With V trimmed by 4 bases and J by 2 bases, 2 bases remained unmatched. CDR3 nucleotide sequence: TGTGCCAGCAGCCGTAGCGGGGGGGCCTACGAGCAGTACTTC. Translation gives CASSRSGGAYEQYF.

This sequence joins TRBV6-5 and TRBJ1-3; D is unresolved. CDR3 length: 16 amino acids. Trimming removed 2 bases from V and 0 bases from J, with 11 bases in between. The germline V gene has CDR1 MNHEY and CDR2 SVGAGI. CDR3 nucleotide sequence: TGTGCCAGCAGTTACGGCCCATACAACTCTGGAAACACCATATATTTT. Translating gives CASSYGPYNSGNTIYF.

The chain is built from TRBV9 and TRBJ2-3, with D uncertain. V lost 3 bases and J lost 5, with 16 bases in between. The germline V gene has CDR1 SGDLS and CDR2 YYNGEE. This CDR3 spans 15 amino acids. Written as DNA, the CDR3 is TGTGCCAGCAGCGGTATAGGATCTGGGCGAGATACGCAGTATTTT. Protein sequence: CASSGIGSGRDTQYF.

The table lists this clone with a count of one. The V and J genes are TRBV28 and TRBJ1-3; D remains ambiguous. Looked up from germline, CDR1 is MDHEN and CDR2 is SYDVKM. The CDR3 runs 10 residues. Trimming pared 7 bases from V and 2 bases from J, leaving 0 bases between. CDR3 sequence: CASTGNTIYF. In nucleotides, the CDR3 is TGTGCCAGCACTGGAAACACCATATATTTT.

The rearrangement uses TRBV4-2 and TRBJ2-1, with D perhaps TRBD2 (6 bases). The V gene's germline CDR1 is LGHNA and CDR2 YNFKEQ. The CDR3 spans 13 residues. Trimming removed 6 bases at V and 10 bases at J, with 16 bases between. DNA for the CDR3: TGTGCCAGCAGTCCCACGAGACTAGACGAGCAGTTCTTC. Residues: CASSPTRLDEQFF.

This clone was picked up one time. V and J are TRBV11-3 and TRBJ2-1; TRBD2 aligns across 7 bases. This CDR3 region has 14 residues. Germline trimming cut 5 bases from V and 9 bases from J; bases unmatched to any gene: 10. Germline-derived CDR1 and CDR2 are SGHNT and YENEEA. Here the CDR3 DNA reads TGTGCCAGCAGCCCGGCTAGCGGCGCCGTTGAGCAGTTCTTC. Protein product: CASSPASGAVEQFF. The variable domain in full, completed from reference TRBV11-3 and TRBJ2-1, reads EAGVVQSPRYKIIEKKQPVAFWCNPISGHNTLYWYLQNLGQGPELLIRYENEEAVDDSQLPKDRFSAERLKGVDSTLKIQPAELGDSAVYLCASSPASGAVEQFFGPGTRLTVL.

V usage is TRBV4-1 and J usage is TRBJ1-5; D may be TRBD1 (5 bases). The V end was cut by 1 base, the J end by 2 bases, with 9 bases between. Germline lookup yields CDR1 MGHRA and CDR2 YSYEKL. This CDR3 spans 15 amino acids. The CDR3 nucleotides are TGCGCCAGCAGCCAAGTGGGGGAAGGCAATCAGCCCCAGCATTTT. Translated: CASSQVGEGNQPQHF.